Listed here is a single T cell receptor (beta chain). V was pared by 5 bases and J by 3 bases, with 20 bases between. CDR1 SGHTA and CDR2 FQGNSA come from the germline V gene. The CDR3 is made up of 17 amino acids. The sample belongs to a study of T-cell memory formation after mild COVID-19. MiXCR was run by TCRdb on the 5' RACE reads, yielding one entry per CDR3 protein. The data contain 210,000 or so distinct CDR3 sequences, about 27% of them singletons. The receptor was derived from an adult woman who had mild COVID-19 (a few samples of this study predate the infection). Cell type and time point are not known. The material sequenced was PBMCs or a T cell subset sorted from them (not recorded which). The V gene is TRBV7-2, the J gene TRBJ2-1, with a tentative D call TRBD2 (5 bases). The CDR3 region is CASSPRTGLGVYNEQFF. In nucleotides, the CDR3 is TGTGCCAGCAGCCCCCGGACTGGACTCGGGGTCTACAATGAGCAGTTCTTC.